These T cell receptor beta chains were read from a single sample in a study of siplizumab effects on memory and regulatory T cells. TCRdb keeps only in-frame clones here, not all; method: immunoSEQ multiplex PCR. The sample includes 95,000 to 130,000 clones, roughly 94% seen only once; the top ten take roughly 1.7%. What was sequenced was non-Treg CD4+ T cells sorted from blood. The receptors here all came from a human donor in good health. Both conserved end residues are part of each CDR3. The order of the fields is clone size, V gene, J gene, D gene, CDR3 DNA, CDR3 protein. D genes are given only for firm matches. Size is stated for part of the rows, as once, few or many counts, or as a class when the clone is expanded.

size: NA; V: TRBV29-1; J: TRBJ2-7; D: TRBD2; DNA: TGCAGCGTTGAAGGCGGGGGGTACGAGCAGTACTTC; CDR3: CSVEGGGYEQYF
size: NA; V: TRBV7-6; J: TRBJ1-3; D: TRBD1; DNA: TGTGCCAGCAGCGCCGACAGGGCTGTAAACACCATATATTTT; CDR3: CASSADRAVNTIYF
size: NA; V: TRBV2; J: TRBJ1-1; D: NA; DNA: TGTGCCAGCAAAGAAGGGGAGAACACTGAAGCTTTCTTT; CDR3: CASKEGENTEAFF
size: NA; V: TRBV5-1; J: TRBJ2-4; D: TRBD1; DNA: TGCGCCAGCAGCCCGGGACAGGGTGGCACCAAAAACATTCAGTACTTC; CDR3: CASSPGQGGTKNIQYF
size: NA; V: TRBV11-2; J: TRBJ1-1; D: NA; DNA: TGTGCCAGCAGCTCTAACACTAGGAGTGAAGCTTTCTTT; CDR3: CASSSNTRSEAFF
size: once; V: TRBV4-2; J: TRBJ2-1; D: TRBD2; DNA: TGTGCCAGCAGCAAAGCGGGGAACAATGAGCAGTTCTTC; CDR3: CASSKAGNNEQFF
size: NA; V: TRBV19; J: TRBJ1-3; D: NA; DNA: TGTGCCACCCAATTTACGGAAGCTGGAAACACCATATATTTT; CDR3: CATQFTEAGNTIYF
size: NA; V: TRBV4-1; J: TRBJ2-6; D: NA; DNA: TGCGCCAGCAGCCAAGAAACCTCTGGGGCCAACGTCCTGACTTTC; CDR3: CASSQETSGANVLTF
size: NA; V: TRBV19; J: TRBJ1-2; D: NA; DNA: TGTGCCAGTAGTAAGTGGGGCGAAGGTCAAGGCTACACCTTC; CDR3: CASSKWGEGQGYTF
size: NA; V: TRBV5-1; J: TRBJ2-3; D: TRBD2; DNA: TGCGCCAGCAGCCCCAGACCTAGCGGCAGCACAGATACGCAGTATTTT; CDR3: CASSPRPSGSTDTQYF
size: once; V: TRBV25-1; J: TRBJ1-4; D: TRBD1; DNA: TGTGCCAGCAGTGTTTCCGGGACAGGGTATGAAAAACTGTTTTTT; CDR3: CASSVSGTGYEKLFF
size: NA; V: TRBV4-2; J: TRBJ2-1; D: TRBD2; DNA: TGTGCCAGCAGCCAATCCCTTGGGGAGCGGGGGAGAAATGAGCAGTTCTTC; CDR3: CASSQSLGERGRNEQFF
size: NA; V: TRBV5-1; J: TRBJ2-7; D: NA; DNA: TGCGCCAGCAGCTCGGCCTTCGGGGTCGGTCCCTACAAGCAGTACTTC; CDR3: CASSSAFGVGPYKQYF
size: NA; V: TRBV2; J: TRBJ2-5; D: NA; DNA: TGTGCCAGCAGTGAATCAGTCCAAGAGACCCAGTACTTC; CDR3: CASSESVQETQYF
size: NA; V: TRBV5-6; J: TRBJ1-6; D: NA; DNA: TGTGCCAGCAGCTTAGGCGCCCTTATCTATAATTCACCCCTCCACTTT; CDR3: CASSLGALIYNSPLHF
size: NA; V: TRBV18; J: TRBJ1-4; D: NA; DNA: TGTGCCAGCTCACGTTTCCGGACAGTTGGGAATGAAAAACTGTTTTTT; CDR3: CASSRFRTVGNEKLFF
size: NA; V: TRBV27; J: TRBJ1-6; D: TRBD1; DNA: TGTGCCAGCAGCTTCGACAGGGGCAGATATAATTCACCCCTCCACTTT; CDR3: CASSFDRGRYNSPLHF
size: NA; V: TRBV28; J: TRBJ2-6; D: NA; DNA: TGTGCCAGCAGTTCTGGGGCCAACGTCCTGACTTTC; CDR3: CASSSGANVLTF
size: NA; V: TRBV6-1; J: TRBJ2-7; D: NA; DNA: TGTGCCAGCAGTGAGTACGGTCCCTCCGCCTCCGAGCAGTACTTC; CDR3: CASSEYGPSASEQYF
size: NA; V: TRBV15; J: TRBJ2-1; D: NA; DNA: TGTGCCACCAGCAGACCCGGGACAAATTACAATGAGCAGTTCTTC; CDR3: CATSRPGTNYNEQFF
size: NA; V: TRBV18; J: TRBJ1-3; D: NA; DNA: TGTGCCAGCTCACCTGAGCTAAGCTCTGGAAACACCATATATTTT; CDR3: CASSPELSSGNTIYF
size: once; V: TRBV4-1; J: TRBJ1-3; D: NA; DNA: TGCGCCAGCAGCCAAGATCTATTTAGGATCCTGGGGGGAAACACCATATATTTT; CDR3: CASSQDLFRILGGNTIYF
size: NA; V: TRBV19; J: TRBJ2-7; D: TRBD1; DNA: TGTGCCAGTAGTGCCTCAGGGGGTCTCTACGAGCAGTACTTC; CDR3: CASSASGGLYEQYF
size: once; V: TRBV6-4; J: TRBJ2-3; D: NA; DNA: TGTGCCAGCAGTGACTCGACGGGGAGCGCAGATACGCAGTATTTT; CDR3: CASSDSTGSADTQYF
size: NA; V: TRBV6-5; J: TRBJ2-2; D: TRBD1; DNA: TGTGCCAGCAGTTTCCCAGGGGGCGATATCACCGGGGAGCTGTTTTTT; CDR3: CASSFPGGDITGELFF
size: few; V: TRBV20-1; J: TRBJ1-1; D: NA; DNA: TGCAGTGCCTTCGGACAGACTGCTTTCTTT; CDR3: CSAFGQTAFF
size: NA; V: TRBV6-5; J: TRBJ1-1; D: NA; DNA: TGTGCCAGCAGTTACACGGGGCGGGTGCCGAACACTGAAGCTTTCTTT; CDR3: CASSYTGRVPNTEAFF
size: NA; V: TRBV30; J: TRBJ2-2; D: NA; DNA: TGTGCCTGCGGGAAACAGGGAGGTTTCACCGGGGAGCTGTTTTTT; CDR3: CACGKQGGFTGELFF
size: NA; V: TRBV4-1; J: TRBJ2-7; D: NA; DNA: TGCGCCAGCAGCCAACCTACCTCGGGCTCCTACGAGCAGTACTTC; CDR3: CASSQPTSGSYEQYF
size: NA; V: TRBV5-1; J: TRBJ2-3; D: NA; DNA: TGCGCCAGCAGCCCCACCGGCGATACGCAGTATTTT; CDR3: CASSPTGDTQYF
size: NA; V: TRBV29-1; J: TRBJ2-7; D: TRBD1; DNA: TGCAGCGTTGGGGTCAGGGACAGGAGCTCCTACGAGCAGTACTTC; CDR3: CSVGVRDRSSYEQYF
size: NA; V: TRBV6-1; J: TRBJ2-1; D: NA; DNA: TGTGCCAGCAGTGATTCGGGACTTTCCTACAATGAGCAGTTCTTC; CDR3: CASSDSGLSYNEQFF
size: NA; V: TRBV4-2; J: TRBJ1-5; D: TRBD1; DNA: TGTGCCAGCAGCCAGGGTGGACAGGGTGTGCCCCAGCATTTT; CDR3: CASSQGGQGVPQHF
size: NA; V: TRBV9; J: TRBJ2-1; D: NA; DNA: TGTGCCAGCAGCGTAGAGGAGACATACAATGAGCAGTTCTTC; CDR3: CASSVEETYNEQFF
size: NA; V: TRBV4-2; J: TRBJ1-4; D: NA; DNA: TGTGCCAGCAGCCAAGAGGGTTGGTACAGGGACCCCCGGGCTAATGAAAAACTGTTTTTT; CDR3: CASSQEGWYRDPRANEKLFF
size: NA; V: TRBV7-2; J: TRBJ2-5; D: TRBD2; DNA: TGTGCCAGCAGCTTAGCCGGACTAGCGGGAGGAGGTCAGACCCAGTACTTC; CDR3: CASSLAGLAGGGQTQYF
size: NA; V: TRBV6-5; J: TRBJ1-1; D: NA; DNA: TGTGCCAGCAGTCGGACGGGGAACACTGAAGCTTTCTTT; CDR3: CASSRTGNTEAFF
size: once; V: TRBV5-6; J: TRBJ1-6; D: NA; DNA: TGTGCCAGCAGCTTGGCCTTGGATTCACCCCTCCACTTT; CDR3: CASSLALDSPLHF
size: NA; V: TRBV18; J: TRBJ1-3; D: NA; DNA: TGTGCCAGCTCCTCAGCAAGACAAAACTCTGGAAACACCATATATTTT; CDR3: CASSSARQNSGNTIYF
size: NA; V: TRBV10-3; J: TRBJ2-1; D: NA; DNA: TGTGCCATCTCCCCTTGGGGAGAATGGGATGAGCAGTTCTTC; CDR3: CAISPWGEWDEQFF
size: NA; V: TRBV5-5; J: TRBJ2-3; D: TRBD1; DNA: TGTGCCAGCAGCGCACAGGGGGCTCGCACAGATACGCAGTATTTT; CDR3: CASSAQGARTDTQYF
size: NA; V: TRBV2; J: TRBJ2-7; D: TRBD2; DNA: TGTGCCAGCAGTGGTATGAGGGGGACTAGAAAGGACTTC; CDR3: CASSGMRGTRKDF
size: NA; V: TRBV7-2; J: TRBJ1-2; D: TRBD1; DNA: TGTGCCAGCGGGGCGACAGGGGAAAGCGGCTACACCTTC; CDR3: CASGATGESGYTF
size: NA; V: TRBV5-5; J: TRBJ1-2; D: NA; DNA: TGTGCCAGCAGCTTAGGACAACCACTGTATGGCTACACCTTC; CDR3: CASSLGQPLYGYTF
size: NA; V: TRBV20-1; J: TRBJ1-2; D: NA; DNA: TGCAGTGCTTCCTGGGGTGGCTACACCTTC; CDR3: CSASWGGYTF
size: NA; V: TRBV7-8; J: TRBJ2-3; D: NA; DNA: TGTGCCAGCAGCCCCAGGGAGCTACCTAGCACAGATACGCAGTATTTT; CDR3: CASSPRELPSTDTQYF
size: NA; V: TRBV6-1; J: TRBJ1-5; D: NA; DNA: TGTGCCAGCCACCCGGTGAGGGGAGGCAATCAGCCCCAGCATTTT; CDR3: CASHPVRGGNQPQHF
size: NA; V: TRBV6-5; J: TRBJ2-1; D: TRBD1; DNA: TGTGCCAGCCATTCAGGGGGAACCTACAATGAGCAGTTCTTC; CDR3: CASHSGGTYNEQFF
size: NA; V: TRBV7-9; J: TRBJ2-3; D: NA; DNA: TGTGCCAGCAACGATCAGGGCACAGATACGCAGTATTTT; CDR3: CASNDQGTDTQYF
size: NA; V: TRBV21-1; J: TRBJ2-7; D: NA; DNA: TGTGCCAGCAGCAATAGTTATAAGGGCAGGGGGCTACACGAGCAGTACTTC; CDR3: CASSNSYKGRGLHEQYF
size: NA; V: TRBV11-2; J: TRBJ1-3; D: NA; DNA: TGTGCCAGCAGACCCGGGACAATCGCAAACACCATATATTTT; CDR3: CASRPGTIANTIYF
size: NA; V: TRBV19; J: TRBJ2-4; D: NA; DNA: TGTGCCAGCTCCTTGTACGGGAGCGCCAAAAACATTCAGTACTTC; CDR3: CASSLYGSAKNIQYF
size: NA; V: TRBV18; J: TRBJ2-5; D: NA; DNA: TGTGCCAGCTCACCAGCAGGGCTGAGGGAGACCCAGTACTTC; CDR3: CASSPAGLRETQYF
size: NA; V: TRBV2; J: TRBJ1-5; D: TRBD1; DNA: TGTGCCAGCTCATGGACAGGGTACAATCAGCCCCAGCATTTT; CDR3: CASSWTGYNQPQHF
size: NA; V: TRBV28; J: TRBJ1-2; D: NA; DNA: TGTGCCAGCAGTCCCTCTTCGGGCTACACCTTC; CDR3: CASSPSSGYTF